This T cell receptor (beta chain) derives from a study of identical twins. Comment on this clonotype: Antigen unknown.

Trimming pared 3 bases from V and 1 base from J, leaving 7 bases between. CDR3 length: 14 amino acids. CDR1 is KGHDR and CDR2 is SFDVKD in the germline V gene. Findings of the study overall: Conclusions were drawn cross-sectionally by statistical analysis, without following the same donors. With monozygotic twins, out-of-frame TCR alpha sharing exceeded what models estimated. With beta out-of-frame sequences, excess sharing by twins was weaker.

cDNA carried unique molecular identifiers, and a universal primer site was added by template switching. In TCRdb, the 5' RACE reads were re-called with MiXCR into one record per CDR3 protein. The sample lists some 250,000 distinct CDR3 sequences; roughly an eighth were seen once. These records were also assigned to another study, of yellow fever vaccine responses in identical twins.

Sequences were obtained from memory (CD45RO+) T cells sorted from blood. This receptor was taken from a woman younger than 35 in good health. This rearrangement joins TRBV24-1 to TRBJ2-3, with D unclear. This CDR3 reads CATSDTVGTDTQYF. CDR3 nucleotides: TGTGCCACCAGTGATACCGTGGGCACAGATACGCAGTATTTT.